The subject of this entry is one TCR beta chain. The antigen remains undetermined. The PCR employed 60 Vbeta primers together with 13 Jbeta primers. Data came from immunoSEQ multiplex PCR; TCRdb stores just in-frame clones and leaves some out. The sample includes 100,000 to 150,000 clones, about 80% seen only once; the top ten take 4%. V shed 6 bases, J shed 5 bases, and the junction held 12 bases outside the gene matches. The CDR3 has 15 residues. Germline V lookup: CDR1 LNHDA, CDR2 SQIVND (reference sequence). The data stem from a study of cytomegalovirus exposure and HLA in healthy donors. Study-wide results and limits: When the data were analyzed later, several of the most significant clusters appeared to be linked to common viral pathogens. Reported results showed that the classifier diagnosed cytomegalovirus status with high specificity and sensitivity. TRBV6-2, TRBV6-3 and other indistinguishable V segments were excluded.

The V gene is TRBV19, the J gene TRBJ2-7; 8 bases line up with TRBD2. Material: PBMCs. The sequence came from a woman aged 40 to 50 in good health and CMV-seronegative. DNA of the CDR3: TGTGCCAGTAGAACCGGGGTAGCGGGGCAACACGAGCAGTACTTC. Amino acid sequence: CASRTGVAGQHEQYF.